Following are 21 T cell receptor beta chains from one sample sequenced in a study of PD-L1 blockade in urothelial cancer. Clones were read by immunoSEQ multiplex PCR, and TCRdb kept only the in-frame ones, dropping some. The table records around 100,000 clones, roughly 84% of them present only once. The sample here was PBMCs, taken around atezolizumab (anti-PD-L1) treatment. The receptor source for this set is a man in his forties or fifties with urothelial cancer.

This clone was recorded once. The rearrangement links TRBV30 to TRBJ2-5; 7 positions match TRBD2. The CDR3 is 13 amino acids. With V trimmed by 4 bases and J by 2 bases, 4 bases remained unmatched. Germline V gene data show CDR1 as GTSNPN and CDR2 as SVGIG (reference sequence). The CDR3 bases are TGTGCCTGGAATCAGCGGGGACAAGAGACCCAGTACTTC. This sequence encodes CAWNQRGQETQYF.

J is TRBJ1-5 and V is TRBV28; TRBD1 matches 9 bases. Germline V CDR1 and CDR2: MDHEN, SYDVKM. The V and J ends lost 3 bases and 4 bases, in that order; junction bases with no gene match: 7. The CDR3 runs to 16 residues. CDR3 DNA sequence: TGTGCCAGCAGTTTGGGAGGGACAGGGATTAATCAGCCCCAGCATTTT. Amino acids: CASSLGGTGINQPQHF.

The chain joins TRBV29-1 to TRBJ2-3; 10 positions match TRBD2. The CDR3 is 15 amino acids. The trim removed 4 bases at V and 4 bases at J, leaving 8 bases unmatched. CDR1 is SQVTM, CDR2 ANQGSEA, per germline. CDR3 in DNA: TGCAGCGTTGGTCCAGCGGGAGGGTTTGCAGATACGCAGTATTTT. Translated: CSVGPAGGFADTQYF.

This chain uses TRBV28 with TRBJ1-1; D is possibly TRBD1 (6 bases). CDR1 is MDHEN, CDR2 SYDVKM, per germline. The V end lost 7 bases, the J end lost 6 bases, and 15 bases lay between the germline ends. There are 13 residues in the CDR3. CDR3 in DNA: TGTGCCAGCACCCAACAGGGTCTCGCTGAAGCTTTCTTT. Protein sequence: CASTQQGLAEAFF.

The J gene is TRBJ2-7, the V gene TRBV2, with D perhaps matching TRBD2 (6 bases). V dropped 7 bases and J dropped 2 bases, with 18 bases sitting between them. Germline CDR1 is SNHLY and CDR2 is FYNNEI. The CDR3 loop spans 15 amino acids. The CDR3 loop reads CASKSYGGGTYEQYF. CDR3 nucleotide sequence: TGTGCCAGCAAGTCCTACGGGGGAGGAACCTACGAGCAGTACTTC.

The CDR3 loop reads CSATLGQGGYF. Here the CDR3 DNA reads TGCAGTGCTACCCTCGGACAGGGTGGGTACTTC. The chain uses TRBV20-1 and TRBJ2-4, with 8 positions matching TRBD1. This CDR3 is built from 11 residues. Trimming at V came to 4 bases and at J to 15 bases, leaving 8 bases not matched to a gene. The germline V gene encodes CDR1 DFQATT and CDR2 SNEGSKA (reference sequence).

V gene TRBV2 combines with J gene TRBJ2-2; a possible D gene is TRBD1 (6 bases). In germline, CDR1 is SNHLY, CDR2 FYNNEI. The V end was cut by 4 bases, the J end by 14 bases, with 17 bases between. This CDR3 has 13 amino acids. The CDR3 nucleotides are TGTGCCAGCAGTGGAGGACAGCCCCGGGTCCTGTTTTTT. This sequence encodes CASSGGQPRVLFF.

This chain joins TRBV28 and TRBJ2-7; 11 positions agree with TRBD2. Trimming cost V 6 bases and J 1 base; bases outside gene matches: 5. The CDR3 loop spans 15 amino acids. Per the germline V gene, CDR1 is MDHEN and CDR2 is SYDVKM. The CDR3 DNA reads TGTGCCAGCAGAAGGACTAGCGGGTTATCCTACGAGCAGTACTTC. Protein: CASRRTSGLSYEQYF.

V gene TRBV7-9 combines with J gene TRBJ1-1; 8 nucleotides align to TRBD1. The germline CDR1 and CDR2 sequences are SEHNR and FQNEAQ (reference sequence). The CDR3 totals 16 residues. V was pared by 5 bases and J by 0 bases, with 8 bases of the junction left unmatched. The CDR3 DNA is TGTGCCAGCAGCATACACTACAGGGGGGTGAACACTGAAGCTTTCTTT. Residues: CASSIHYRGVNTEAFF.

A remark on this clone: Other DNA variants within this sample encode the same CDR3. The chain uses TRBV11-3 and TRBJ2-1; 13 bases fit TRBD2. With 4 bases clipped from V and 6 bases from J, the junction kept 3 bases outside the gene matches. Germline assignment: CDR1 SGHNT and CDR2 YENEEA. This CDR3 has 15 residues. CDR3: CASSSLAGGSNEQFF. Written as DNA, the CDR3 is TGTGCCAGCAGCTCACTAGCGGGAGGGTCCAATGAGCAGTTCTTC.

The chain uses TRBV7-6 and TRBJ2-5, with D possibly matching TRBD2 (6 bases). Germline V CDR1 and CDR2: SGHVS, FNYEAQ. Trimming removed 1 base at V and 7 bases at J, with 10 bases between. The CDR3 sequence is 13 residues long. DNA for the CDR3: TGTGCCAGCAGCTTAGGAGCGGAGGGGACCCAGTACTTC. Encoded protein: CASSLGAEGTQYF.

This rearrangement joins TRBV7-2 to TRBJ1-1; 7 positions agree with TRBD1. The CDR3 runs to 14 residues. Germline trimming cut 4 bases from V and 4 bases from J; bases unmatched to any gene: 6. Germline V gene sequence: CDR1 SGHTA, CDR2 FQGNSA. CDR3 DNA sequence: TGTGCCAGCAGCTCCCGACAGGGATCCACTGAAGCTTTCTTT. Protein sequence: CASSSRQGSTEAFF.

The chain is built from TRBV4-2 and TRBJ1-2; perhaps TRBD1 as D (5 bases). The V gene's germline CDR1 is LGHNA and CDR2 YNFKEQ. V lost 3 bases and J 0 bases, leaving 14 bases between the germline ends. CDR3 length: 16 amino acids. The CDR3 DNA sequence: TGTGCCAGCAGCCACTCCGGGGGGAGGACTAACTATGGCTACACCTTC. It translates to CASSHSGGRTNYGYTF.

The chain carries TRBV5-4 and TRBJ2-3, with 11 bases lining up with TRBD2. Germline values: CDR1 SGHNT, CDR2 YYREEE (reference sequence). The CDR3 extends over 17 amino acids. V trimming: 0 bases; J trimming: 4 bases; junction bases outside the gene matches: 7. The CDR3, as DNA: TGTGCCAGCAGCTTGGCCGGTAGCGGGAGGGCCGCAGATACGCAGTATTTT. It translates to CASSLAGSGRAADTQYF.

This rearrangement joins TRBV13 to TRBJ2-7; D remains ambiguous. V was trimmed by 1 base and J by 9 bases, leaving 10 bases between them. Germline V CDR1 and CDR2: PRHDT, FYEKMQ (reference sequence). The CDR3 sequence is 12 residues long. Here the CDR3 reads CASSLESTRQYF. The DNA for the CDR3 is TGTGCCAGCAGCTTAGAGTCGACTCGGCAGTACTTC.

This sequence joins TRBV29-1 and TRBJ2-1; 9 bases are a match to TRBD2. The germline V gene has CDR1 SQVTM and CDR2 ANQGSEA. Trimming removed 4 bases from V and 3 bases from J; junction bases left unmatched: 4. The CDR3 totals 14 residues. CDR3 DNA: TGCAGCGTTGTAGCGGGAGCACTCTACAATGAGCAGTTCTTC. It is translated as CSVVAGALYNEQFF.

The chain recombines TRBV9 with TRBJ2-1, with TRBD2 identical over 7 bases. With V trimmed by 1 base and J by 7 bases, 5 bases remained unmatched. Germline-derived CDR1 and CDR2 are SGDLS and YYNGEE. CDR3 length equals 14 residues. CDR3 DNA sequence: TGTGCCAGCAGCGTACGGGAGGTGGGTAATGAGCAGTTCTTC. Translated: CASSVREVGNEQFF.

The chain carries TRBV10-1 and TRBJ2-3; TRBD2 agrees at 10 bases. This CDR3 is built from 15 residues. Germline CDR1 is WNHNN and CDR2 is SYGVQD (reference sequence). V lost 8 bases to trimming and J lost 4 bases; unmatched junction nucleotides: 9. The CDR3 nucleotides read TGCGCCAGCGGGACGACTAGCGGGCGGTCAGATACGCAGTATTTT. Its translation: CASGTTSGRSDTQYF.

The V and J genes are TRBV4-1 and TRBJ1-1; the match to TRBD1 covers 8 bases. CDR1 and CDR2 (germline): MGHRA, YSYEKL. Trimming took 3 bases from V and 7 from J; bases not matched to a gene: 10. The CDR3 totals 15 residues. The CDR3 spells CASSQATGQENEAFF. The CDR3 nucleotides are TGCGCCAGCAGCCAGGCCACGGGACAGGAGAATGAAGCTTTCTTT.

This chain uses TRBV28 with TRBJ2-2; 7 bases are shared with TRBD1. CDR3 length: 15 amino acids. In germline, CDR1 is MDHEN, CDR2 SYDVKM. Unmatched junction bases numbered 9, after V lost 5 bases and J lost 6 bases. The chain's CDR3 is CASSGTVPLAGELFF. The CDR3 DNA is TGTGCCAGCAGTGGGACAGTTCCTCTGGCCGGGGAGCTGTTTTTT.

The chain uses TRBV5-1 and TRBJ1-4; D is ambiguous. With 4 bases removed from V and 4 bases from J, the gap between germline ends came to 14 bases. The CDR3 is 15 amino acids. Germline V gene data show CDR1 as SGHRS and CDR2 as YFSETQ. The CDR3 here is CASSGGQTDNEKLFF. DNA of the CDR3: TGCGCCAGCAGCGGCGGGCAGACCGATAATGAAAAACTGTTTTTT.